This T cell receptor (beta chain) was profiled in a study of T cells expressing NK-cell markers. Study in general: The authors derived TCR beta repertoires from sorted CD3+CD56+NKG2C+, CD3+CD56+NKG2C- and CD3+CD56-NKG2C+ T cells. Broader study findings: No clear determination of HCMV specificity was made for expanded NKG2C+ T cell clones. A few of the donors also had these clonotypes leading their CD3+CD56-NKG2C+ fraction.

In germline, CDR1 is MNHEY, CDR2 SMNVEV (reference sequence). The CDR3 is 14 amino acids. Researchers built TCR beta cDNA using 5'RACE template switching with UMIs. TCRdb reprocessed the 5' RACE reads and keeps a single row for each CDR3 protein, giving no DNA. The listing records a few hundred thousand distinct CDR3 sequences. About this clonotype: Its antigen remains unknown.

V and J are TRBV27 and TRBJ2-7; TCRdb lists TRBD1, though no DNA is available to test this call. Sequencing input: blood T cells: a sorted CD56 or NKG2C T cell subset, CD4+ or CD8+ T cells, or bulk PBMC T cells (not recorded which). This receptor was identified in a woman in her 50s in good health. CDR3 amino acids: CASSIGAGVSEQYF.